Below, 28 T cell receptor beta chains from the same sample are listed, as sequenced in a study of human T cells and chemical hapten exposure. The time point denotes: pre-sensitization, week 0. Regarding treatment: therapeutic diphenylcyclopropenone sensitization with weekly scalp DPC. TCRdb re-called the RACE reads with MiXCR, one entry per CDR3 protein. The sample lists roughly 380,000 distinct CDR3 sequences; more than 4.5% were seen once. The sample consisted of whole blood, taken in connection with sensitization to the hapten diphenylcyclopropenone (DPC). The receptors derive from a woman in her forties or fifties with alopecia areata. Some clones in this sample may be carry-over from other donors' samples.

This clonotype was counted between two and nine times. The rearrangement joins TRBV28 to TRBJ2-1; D is perhaps TRBD2 (6 bases). This CDR3 comprises 16 residues. CDR1 is MDHEN and CDR2 is SYDVKM in the germline V gene. The CDR3 DNA follows: TGTGGCACATTGGGGCCTAGCGTGGCGGCCTACAATGAGCAGTTCTTC. It yields the protein CGTLGPSVAAYNEQFF.

This sequence joins TRBV27 and TRBJ2-3; no firm D call. CDR1 is MNHEY and CDR2 is SMNVEV in the germline V gene (reference sequence). The CDR3 runs to 16 residues. V lost 6 bases to trimming and J lost 4 bases, with 20 bases between them. DNA of the CDR3: TGTGCCAGCAGCTCGTTGGAGCGCAGCCTTTCAGATACGCAGTATTTT. Translating gives CASSSLERSLSDTQYF.

This clonotype was seen only a few times. V is TRBV7-9 and J is TRBJ1-1, with a weak D call TRBD1 (6 bases). Trimming left V 1 base short and J 5 bases short, with 14 bases between. Germline CDR1 SEHNR, CDR2 FQNEAQ (reference sequence). The CDR3 consists of 15 residues. The chain's CDR3 is CASSLVKGETTEAFF. In nucleotides, the CDR3 is TGTGCCAGCAGCTTAGTAAAGGGGGAAACGACTGAAGCTTTCTTT.

This clonotype came up many times. The chain links TRBV5-1 to TRBJ2-5; maybe TRBD2 (5 bases). Looked up from germline, CDR1 is SGHRS and CDR2 is YFSETQ. Deletions cut 3 bases from V and 5 bases from J, with 11 bases between. This CDR3 has 13 residues. CDR3: CASSYEGAETQYF. The CDR3 coding sequence is TGCGCCAGCAGCTATGAGGGCGCGGAGACCCAGTACTTC. Supplemented by reference TRBV5-1 and TRBJ2-5, the full variable domain reads KAGVTQTPRYLIKTRGQQVTLSCSPISGHRSVSWYQQTPGQGLQFLFEYFSETQRNKGNFPGRFSGRQFSNSRSEMNVSTLELGDSALYLCASSYEGAETQYFGPGTRLLVL.

This clonotype was detected a few times. This sequence joins TRBV6-2 or TRBV6-3 and TRBJ2-5; 7 nucleotides match TRBD2. The CDR3 has 13 amino acids. With 2 bases clipped from V and 9 bases from J, the junction kept 6 bases outside the gene matches. Germline V gene lookup returns CDR1 MNHEY and CDR2 SVGEGT. The CDR3: CASSYGSGEAQYF. The CDR3 DNA is TGTGCCAGCAGTTACGGGAGCGGGGAGGCCCAGTACTTC.

There are many counts of this clonotype. The chain has TRBV12-3 or TRBV12-4 and TRBJ2-3; D is ambiguous. There are 15 residues in the CDR3. V was clipped by 8 bases and J by 3 bases, with 18 bases between them. The CDR3 bases are TGTGCCAGCCTTAAAACCTTGGGTAGGACAGATACGCAGTATTTT. It codes for CASLKTLGRTDTQYF.

The chain carries TRBV11-2 and TRBJ2-7; D possibly corresponds to TRBD1 (5 bases). The CDR3 contains 13 residues. Looked up from germline, CDR1 is SGHAT and CDR2 is FQNNGV. V lost 2 bases and J 6 bases, leaving 11 bases between the germline ends. The CDR3 region is CASSLIEGVEQYF. The CDR3 bases are TGTGCCAGCAGCTTAATAGAAGGGGTCGAGCAGTACTTC.

This clonotype was counted between two and nine times. The chain employs TRBV6-5 and TRBJ1-2; 9 nucleotides agree with TRBD1. J lost 6 bases, V lost 5 bases, and 10 bases had no gene match. Germline loops: CDR1 MNHEY, CDR2 SVGAGI. The CDR3 has 15 residues. The CDR3 loop reads CASSPPGTGPNGYTF. For the CDR3, the DNA is TGTGCCAGCAGTCCCCCCGGGACAGGGCCAAATGGCTACACCTTC.

This clonotype was seen ten or more times. The chain uses TRBV6-5 and TRBJ1-2; 9 bases are shared with TRBD1. V was pared by 2 bases and J by 7 bases, with 2 bases of the junction left unmatched. Germline values: CDR1 MNHEY, CDR2 SVGAGI. The CDR3 is 13 residues long. The CDR3 sequence is CASSYGTGFGYTF. In nucleotides, the CDR3 is TGTGCCAGCAGTTACGGGACAGGGTTTGGCTACACCTTC.

The CDR3 is CAIGAGKNPGNTIYF. DNA of the CDR3: TGTGCCATCGGGGCAGGGAAGAACCCTGGAAACACCATATATTTT. The V and J genes are TRBV10-3 and TRBJ1-3; possible D gene TRBD1, 5 bases. In germline, CDR1 is ENHRY, CDR2 SYGVKD. This CDR3 is built from 15 residues. With 8 bases removed from V and 2 bases from J, the gap between germline ends came to 16 bases.

In its sample, this clonotype was seen a few times. The chain carries TRBV20-1 and TRBJ2-3, with TRBD1 as a possible D gene (5 bases). Trimming pared 7 bases from V and 5 bases from J, leaving 13 bases between. This CDR3 has 12 residues. Germline V gene data show CDR1 as DFQATT and CDR2 as SNEGSKA (reference sequence). This CDR3 reads CSGIGVEDTQYF. CDR3 coding DNA: TGCAGTGGCATAGGGGTGGAAGATACGCAGTATTTT.

This clonotype showed up many times. The CDR3 DNA reads TGTGCCATCAGTGAGCCGGGACTAGCGGGGGGGCGAAATGAGCAGTTCTTC. Its translation is CAISEPGLAGGRNEQFF. The chain recombines TRBV10-3 with TRBJ2-1; 16 nucleotides agree with TRBD2. Losses at the gene ends were 2 bases for V and 7 bases for J; bases not matched to a gene: 5. The CDR3 has 17 amino acids. CDR1 is ENHRY and CDR2 is SYGVKD in the germline V gene.

This clonotype was observed a few times. The chain employs TRBV5-1 and TRBJ2-3, with D hard to call. The CDR3 has 15 amino acids. Germline V lookup: CDR1 SGHRS, CDR2 YFSETQ. Trimming pared 0 bases from V and 2 bases from J, leaving 10 bases between. DNA for the CDR3: TGCGCCAGCAGCTTGGCACTAACCTCCACAGATACGCAGTATTTT. This encodes CASSLALTSTDTQYF.

This clonotype was seen repeatedly, ten times or more. The J gene is TRBJ2-2, the V gene TRBV28; tentatively, D is TRBD1 (6 bases). Trimming pared 8 bases from V and 0 bases from J, leaving 13 bases between. CDR1 and CDR2 from the germline V gene are MDHEN and SYDVKM. This CDR3 contains 15 residues. CDR3 bases: TGTGCCAGCCAGAAACAGGGCCCGAACACCGGGGAGCTGTTTTTT. Residues: CASQKQGPNTGELFF.

This clonotype has just a few counts. The chain links TRBV13 to TRBJ2-7; D gene uncertain. The length of the CDR3 is 15 residues. V lost 2 bases to trimming and J lost 2 bases, with 13 bases between them. Germline V gene data show CDR1 as PRHDT and CDR2 as FYEKMQ (reference sequence). For the CDR3, the DNA is TGTGCCAGCAGCTTATGGACGGTCCCCCCCTACGAGCAGTACTTC. This codes for CASSLWTVPPYEQYF.

At least ten counts were recorded for this clonotype. The gene calls are TRBV5-5 and TRBJ2-5, with 9 bases fitting TRBD2. The CDR3 extends over 15 amino acids. Trimming at V came to 3 bases and at J to 5 bases, leaving 8 bases not matched to a gene. Germline loops: CDR1 SGHKS, CDR2 YYEKEE (reference sequence). The CDR3 bases are TGTGCCAGCAGCTCCACTTCGGGACTAGCCGAGACCCAGTACTTC. Translating it yields CASSSTSGLAETQYF.

The chain employs TRBV6-5 and TRBJ1-2; D remains ambiguous. Germline V CDR1 and CDR2: MNHEY, SVGAGI. The CDR3 contains 15 residues. V was pared by 0 bases and J by 0 bases, with 8 bases between. This CDR3 is CASSYSASPNYGYTF. As DNA, the CDR3 is TGTGCCAGCAGTTACTCCGCGTCTCCTAACTATGGCTACACCTTC.

V and J are TRBV6-2 or TRBV6-3 and TRBJ2-4; a weak D match, TRBD1 (5 bases). The CDR3 is 17 amino acids. The V gene's germline CDR1 is MNHEY and CDR2 SVGEGT. V lost 9 bases to trimming and J lost 0 bases, with 21 bases between them. The CDR3 nucleotides read TGTGCCAGTATGAGCATACAGCAGGGCCTAGCCAAAAACATTCAGTACTTC. It codes for CASMSIQQGLAKNIQYF.

This clonotype was detected ten times or more. V gene TRBV5-1 combines with J gene TRBJ2-3, with D possibly TRBD2 on 6 matching bases. The CDR3 loop spans 13 amino acids. CDR1 is SGHRS, CDR2 YFSETQ, per germline. V was shortened by 4 bases and J by 4 bases, with 10 bases between the two germline ends. The CDR3 region has the DNA TGCGCCAGCAGCCTCACGGGGGCAGATACGCAGTATTTT. It specifies CASSLTGADTQYF.

Ten or more counts support this clonotype. This chain links TRBV20-1 with TRBJ2-2, with D hard to call. CDR3 length: 14 residues. Germline V gene lookup returns CDR1 DFQATT and CDR2 SNEGSKA (reference sequence). V was trimmed by 3 bases and J by 2 bases, leaving 10 bases between them. The DNA for the CDR3 is TGCAGTGCTAGGGTAGCCATCAACACCGGGGAGCTGTTTTTT. Translated: CSARVAINTGELFF.

There are many counts of this clonotype. The CDR3 DNA follows: TGTGCCAGCAGCGCCCGAGTTGGCTCTGGAAACACCATATATTTT. It codes for CASSARVGSGNTIYF. This chain connects TRBV13 to TRBJ1-3, with D hard to call. This CDR3 spans 15 amino acids. Between the trimmed V and J ends, which lost 5 bases and 0 bases, there was a span of 11 bases. Per germline, CDR1 PRHDT and CDR2 FYEKMQ (reference sequence).

The gene calls are TRBV9 and TRBJ1-4; 9 positions agree with TRBD1. Germline-derived CDR1 and CDR2 are SGDLS and YYNGEE. V dropped 4 bases and J dropped 7; count of bases not matched to a gene: 8. The CDR3 extends over 15 amino acids. The CDR3 loop is CASSNRDRESEKLFF. As DNA, the CDR3 is TGTGCCAGCAGCAATCGGGACAGGGAAAGTGAAAAACTGTTTTTT.

This clonotype was detected a few times. V gene TRBV27 combines with J gene TRBJ2-1, with 12 bases that match TRBD2. J gave up 7 bases and V 5 bases, and 12 bases lay outside the gene matches. The CDR3 sequence is 17 residues long. Germline V CDR1 and CDR2: MNHEY, SMNVEV (reference sequence). CDR3 in amino acids: CASSLGDLAGGQNEQFF. CDR3 bases: TGTGCCAGCAGTCTGGGAGATCTAGCGGGAGGGCAGAATGAGCAGTTCTTC.

This chain connects TRBV9 to TRBJ2-6, with a possible D match to TRBD1 (5 bases). Germline V gene sequence: CDR1 SGDLS, CDR2 YYNGEE. The V gene lost 4 bases and the J gene lost 4 bases, with 15 bases spanning the gap. CDR3 size: 16 residues. The CDR3 here is CASSYLPGPGANVLTF. As DNA, the CDR3 is TGTGCCAGCAGCTACCTTCCAGGGCCCGGGGCCAACGTCCTGACTTTC.

This rearrangement joins TRBV10-3 to TRBJ2-7; D might be TRBD1 or TRBD2, each matching 5 bases. Per the germline V gene, CDR1 is ENHRY and CDR2 is SYGVKD. The CDR3 runs to 14 residues. V shed 4 bases and J shed 2 bases, with 12 bases lying between them. The CDR3 bases are TGTGCCATCAGTGCTGGGGACGGAACCTACGAGCAGTACTTC. Residues: CAISAGDGTYEQYF.

The sample holds a few counts of this clonotype. The CDR3 DNA reads as TGCAGTGCTAGAGATTCGGACAGGGGGTATCTCGAGCAGTACTTC. It encodes CSARDSDRGYLEQYF. The chain links TRBV20-1 to TRBJ2-7; 10 bases line up with TRBD1. Germline lookup yields CDR1 DFQATT and CDR2 SNEGSKA (reference sequence). Unmatched junction bases numbered 8, after V lost 0 bases and J lost 6 bases. This CDR3 spans 15 amino acids.

This clonotype has at least ten counts. The chain recombines TRBV6-5 with TRBJ2-7; 8 bases agree with TRBD1. The trim removed 2 bases at V and 2 bases at J, leaving 2 bases unmatched. The CDR3 loop spans 14 amino acids. Germline V CDR1 and CDR2: MNHEY, SVGAGI. CDR3 DNA sequence: TGTGCCAGCAGTTACGGGGGACAGGCCTACGAGCAGTACTTC. This encodes CASSYGGQAYEQYF.

The gene calls are TRBV29-1 and TRBJ2-3; 9 bases agree with TRBD2. Germline-derived CDR1 and CDR2 are SQVTM and ANQGSEA. Losses at the gene ends were 3 bases for V and 3 bases for J; bases not matched to a gene: 7. CDR3 length: 15 residues. The chain's CDR3 is CSVDGLAGKTDTQYF. CDR3 nucleotides: TGCAGCGTTGATGGTCTAGCGGGGAAGACAGATACGCAGTATTTT.